This entry lists 21 T cell receptor beta chains sequenced from one sample in a study of shared clonotypes between healthy human individuals. The method was immunoSEQ multiplex PCR; TCRdb's version includes in-frame clones alone and lacks a portion of them. The sample yields 2 million to 2.5 million clones, approximately 95% seen once. The sample taken for sequencing was naive CD4+ T cells sorted from blood. Subset indicated: CD45RA+ positively selected. These receptors originate from a man aged 18 to 35 in good health.

This clone was found once. Different DNA sequences within this sample yield the same CDR3. The chain links TRBV29-1 to TRBJ2-7; D assignment may be TRBD1 or TRBD2 (5 bases each). Germline V CDR1 and CDR2: SQVTM, ANQGSEA. There are 11 residues in the CDR3. Deletions cut 6 bases from V and 1 base from J, with 7 bases between. Here the CDR3 DNA reads TGCAGCGTGGGGACGTCCTACGAGCAGTACTTC. Protein sequence: CSVGTSYEQYF.

This clone was detected once. This chain uses TRBV2 with TRBJ2-2, with a tentative D call TRBD2 (6 bases). Deletions cut 4 bases from V and 5 bases from J, with 17 bases between. CDR3 length: 16 residues. CDR1 and CDR2 from the germline V gene are SNHLY and FYNNEI. The CDR3 loop is CASSVGSPGGTGELFF. DNA of the CDR3: TGTGCCAGCAGTGTAGGGTCTCCCGGGGGTACCGGGGAGCTGTTTTTT.

This clone was seen only once. V usage is TRBV7-2 and J usage is TRBJ1-3, with a possible D match to TRBD1 (5 bases). Germline V gene data show CDR1 as SGHTA and CDR2 as FQGNSA. The CDR3 has 15 amino acids. V lost 5 bases and J lost 0, with 11 bases in between. The CDR3 sequence is CASSRSTGSGNTIYF. The CDR3 DNA reads TGTGCCAGCAGCCGGAGTACAGGCTCTGGAAACACCATATATTTT.

The gene calls are TRBV7-9 and TRBJ2-7; D remains ambiguous. Germline V gives CDR1 SEHNR, CDR2 FQNEAQ (reference sequence). V lost 5 bases to trimming and J lost 0 bases, with 11 bases between them. This CDR3 comprises 14 residues. The CDR3 protein is CASSTYPGSYEQYF. CDR3 sequence (DNA): TGTGCCAGCAGCACCTACCCCGGCTCCTACGAGCAGTACTTC.

This clone was observed once. This chain uses TRBV5-1 with TRBJ2-7; 8 positions agree with TRBD1. The CDR3 runs to 14 residues. CDR1 is SGHRS, CDR2 YFSETQ, per germline. V shed 4 bases and J 3 bases; nucleotides not matched to a gene: 6. The CDR3 loop reads CASSAGQDHYEQYF. The CDR3 DNA reads as TGCGCCAGCAGCGCGGGACAGGACCACTACGAGCAGTACTTC. Full variable domain (rest looked up from reference TRBV5-1 and TRBJ2-7): KAGVTQTPRYLIKTRGQQVTLSCSPISGHRSVSWYQQTPGQGLQFLFEYFSETQRNKGNFPGRFSGRQFSNSRSEMNVSTLELGDSALYLCASSAGQDHYEQYFGPGTRLTVT.

This clone was counted only a few times. One junction end disagrees with the germline gene, perhaps due to a read error. J is TRBJ1-5 and V is TRBV7-7, with a tentative D call TRBD1 (6 bases). The CDR3 has 13 residues. CDR1 SSHAT and CDR2 FNYEAQ come from the germline V gene (reference sequence). CDR3 protein: CASSLSDSQPQHF. DNA of the CDR3: TGTGCTAGCAGCTTATCGGACAGTCAGCCCCAGCATTTT.

This chain joins TRBV18 and TRBJ1-6; 8 bases are shared with TRBD1. Germline-derived CDR1 and CDR2 are KGHSH and LQKENI. J lost 10 bases, V lost 6 bases, and 8 bases had no gene match. The CDR3 is 14 amino acids. CDR3 residues: CASSRTGLESPLHF. In DNA, the CDR3 is TGTGCCAGCTCGCGGACAGGGTTAGAGTCACCCCTCCACTTT.

CDR3 loop: CASSATSNTIYF. The DNA for the CDR3 is TGTGCCAGCAGTGCCACCTCGAACACCATATATTTT. The chain carries TRBV25-1 and TRBJ1-3, with D unresolved. Trimming left V 4 bases short and J 7 bases short, with 8 bases between. The germline gives CDR1 MGHDK, CDR2 SYGVNS. The CDR3 is made up of 12 amino acids.

The V gene is TRBV5-1, the J gene TRBJ2-7, with 8 bases lining up with TRBD2. The CDR3 is made up of 20 amino acids. Germline lookup yields CDR1 SGHRS and CDR2 YFSETQ. The junction had 21 bases not matched to a gene; V was cut back by 3 bases and J by 1 base. CDR3: CASSSPTLGYERELSYEQYF. The CDR3 DNA is TGCGCCAGCAGCTCTCCTACCCTTGGTTACGAGCGGGAGCTATCCTACGAGCAGTACTTC.

The chain has TRBV6-1 and TRBJ1-3; D unresolved. CDR3 size: 11 residues. Deletions cut 3 bases from V and 8 bases from J, with 5 bases between. Per the germline V gene, CDR1 is MNHNS and CDR2 is SASEGT. The CDR3 DNA sequence: TGTGCCAGCAGTGAGAGGGACACCATATATTTT. Translating it yields CASSERDTIYF.

The chain joins TRBV5-4 to TRBJ1-2; D gene uncertain. The germline V and J ends were trimmed by 1 base and 1 base, with 14 bases remaining between them. CDR3 length: 16 residues. The germline CDR1 and CDR2 sequences are SGHNT and YYREEE (reference sequence). CDR3 sequence: CASSLTVGRLNYGYTF. CDR3 DNA sequence: TGTGCCAGCAGCTTGACTGTTGGACGGCTTAACTATGGCTACACCTTC. The full variable domain, completed using reference TRBV5-4 and TRBJ1-2, is ETGVTQSPTHLIKTRGQQVTLRCSSQSGHNTVSWYQQALGQGPQFIFQYYREEENGRGNFPPRFSGLQFPNYSSELNVNALELDDSALYLCASSLTVGRLNYGYTFGSGTRLTVV.

The V gene is TRBV4-1, the J gene TRBJ2-2; possibly TRBD2 for D (5 bases). CDR1 and CDR2 (germline): MGHRA, YSYEKL. This CDR3 is 15 amino acids long. V lost 5 bases and J 2 bases, leaving 12 bases between the germline ends. The CDR3 DNA is TGCGCCAGCAGCAACGGGAACGGAAACACCGGGGAGCTGTTTTTT. Translated, it gives CASSNGNGNTGELFF.

Of note for this clone: The same CDR3 is also encoded by other DNA sequences in this sample. The CDR3 DNA is TGTGCCAGCAGTGAAGCAAGGAACACTGAAGCTTTCTTT. It is translated as CASSEARNTEAFF. The chain links TRBV6-4 to TRBJ1-1; D gene uncertain. The V end lost 3 bases, the J end lost 1 base, and 6 bases lay between the germline ends. This CDR3 has 13 amino acids. Germline CDR1 MRHNA, CDR2 SNTAGT.

V usage is TRBV28 and J usage is TRBJ2-6; TRBD1 matches at 8 bases. J gave up 1 base and V 5 bases, and 7 bases lay outside the gene matches. The CDR3 runs to 17 residues. CDR1 and CDR2 (germline): MDHEN, SYDVKM. In nucleotides, the CDR3 is TGTGCCAGCAGTCCCGGGACAGGACTTTCTGGGGCCAACGTCCTGACTTTC. This sequence encodes CASSPGTGLSGANVLTF.

Worth noting for this clone: The junction and the germline gene differ at one end; a read error may be behind it. This chain connects TRBV7-2 to TRBJ1-1, with D tentatively TRBD1 (5 bases). Germline V gene data show CDR1 as SGHTA and CDR2 as FQGNSA. The CDR3 has 11 residues. CDR3 protein: CASSPGAEAFF. CDR3 DNA sequence: TGTGCCAGCAGCCCTGGGGCTGAGGCTTTCTTT. Supplemented by reference TRBV7-2 and TRBJ1-1, the full variable domain reads GAGVSQSPSNKVTEKGKDVELRCDPISGHTALYWYRQSLGQGLEFLIYFQGNSAPDKSGLPSDRFSAERTGGSVSTLTIQRTQQEDSAVYLCASSPGAEAFFGQGTRLTVV.

The gene calls are TRBV30 and TRBJ2-7, with 9 nucleotides matching TRBD1. Germline CDR1 is GTSNPN and CDR2 is SVGIG (reference sequence). CDR3 length equals 13 residues. V gave up 2 bases and J gave up 6 bases; unmatched junction bases: 5. This chain's CDR3 is CAWSWGQGAEQYF. In DNA, the CDR3 is TGTGCCTGGAGTTGGGGACAGGGTGCCGAGCAGTACTTC. Looking up the rest from reference TRBV30 and TRBJ2-7 gives the full variable domain: SQTIHQWPATLVQPVGSPLSLECTVEGTSNPNLYWYRQAAGRGLQLLFYSVGIGQISSEVPQNLSASRPQDRQFILSSKKLLLSDSGFYLCAWSWGQGAEQYFGPGTRLTVT.

The chain links TRBV18 to TRBJ2-1; D may be TRBD1 or TRBD2 (5 bases each). Germline values: CDR1 KGHSH, CDR2 LQKENI. The V gene lost 6 bases and the J gene lost 8 bases, with 14 bases spanning the gap. The CDR3 length is 13 residues. This chain's CDR3 is CASSPGTSDEQFF. The CDR3, as DNA: TGTGCCAGCTCCCCGGGGACCTCTGATGAGCAGTTCTTC.

The chain combines TRBV6-6 with TRBJ2-1, with 11 nucleotides matching TRBD2. The CDR3 extends over 14 amino acids. The V segment lost 5 bases and the J segment 8 bases; nucleotides outside the gene matches: 5. In germline, CDR1 is MNHNY, CDR2 SVGAGI (reference sequence). The CDR3 DNA sequence: TGTGCCAGCAGTAGACTAGCGGGAAGGGATGAGCAGTTCTTC. Protein: CASSRLAGRDEQFF.

This sequence joins TRBV5-1 and TRBJ1-6; weak D call: TRBD1 (5 bases). The V gene lost 3 bases and the J gene lost 11 bases, with 12 bases spanning the gap. The CDR3 contains 13 residues. The germline CDR1 and CDR2 sequences are SGHRS and YFSETQ. CDR3 amino acids: CASSSPGEPPLHF. In DNA form, the CDR3 reads TGCGCCAGCAGCTCCCCGGGGGAACCACCCCTCCACTTT. The whole variable domain, filled in from reference TRBV5-1 and TRBJ1-6, reads KAGVTQTPRYLIKTRGQQVTLSCSPISGHRSVSWYQQTPGQGLQFLFEYFSETQRNKGNFPGRFSGRQFSNSRSEMNVSTLELGDSALYLCASSSPGEPPLHFGNGTRLTVT.

This clone has only one observation. V and J are TRBV6-1 and TRBJ1-2, with TRBD1 identical over 7 bases. The CDR3 covers 15 residues. Trimming took 2 bases from V and 2 from J; bases not matched to a gene: 5. Germline V CDR1 and CDR2: MNHNS, SASEGT. CDR3 residues: CASSERTGGNYGYTF. The CDR3 coding sequence is TGTGCCAGCAGTGAAAGGACAGGAGGAAACTATGGCTACACCTTC.

This clone has only one observation. The chain is built from TRBV5-5 and TRBJ1-4; the match to TRBD1 covers 7 bases. Trimming removed 4 bases from V and 3 bases from J; junction bases left unmatched: 6. This CDR3 contains 15 residues. Germline V CDR1 and CDR2: SGHKS, YYEKEE (reference sequence). The CDR3 sequence is CASSLDRAPNEKLFF. CDR3 DNA: TGTGCCAGCAGCCTAGACAGGGCACCTAATGAAAAACTGTTTTTT.